Listed below are T cell receptor beta chains from one sample, sequenced in a study of T cell changes during pregnancy in multiple sclerosis. Sequenced by immunoSEQ multiplex PCR; TCRdb stores in-frame clones only, minus some. The sample yields about 69,000 clones, approximately 90% seen once. This specimen consisted of peripheral blood, obtained in the third trimester of pregnancy. These receptors originate from a female donor with multiple sclerosis, enrolled in a pregnancy study. CDR3s include the opening cysteine and the closing phenylalanine or tryptophan. The D gene is left open where the match is weak. Only some rows state a clone size, as once, few, many or a class for expanded clones.

j_call,v_call,d_call,clone_size,cdr3_aa,cdr3_nt
TRBJ1-1,TRBV29-1,.,.,CSVAHAGTRYEAFF,TGCAGCGTTGCCCACGCCGGGACACGGTATGAAGCTTTCTTT
TRBJ1-1,TRBV13,TRBD1,.,CASSLRRGLGVNTEAFF,TGTGCCAGCAGCTTACGCAGGGGGCTAGGGGTGAACACTGAAGCTTTCTTT
TRBJ2-7,TRBV5-1,.,.,CASSVTVYHPSYEQYF,TGCGCCAGCAGCGTGACAGTATATCACCCCTCCTACGAGCAGTACTTC
TRBJ1-5,TRBV2,.,.,CASRTTGGNQPQHF,TGTGCCAGCCGGACTACGGGGGGCAATCAGCCCCAGCATTTT
TRBJ2-7,TRBV6-5,.,.,CASSDSVPYEQYF,TGTGCCAGCAGTGACAGTGTCCCCTACGAGCAGTACTTC
TRBJ2-7,TRBV28,.,.,CASSFGGRVQYF,TGTGCCAGCAGTTTCGGGGGGCGGGTGCAGTACTTC
TRBJ2-2,TRBV15,TRBD1,.,CATSRVQGVTGELFF,TGTGCCACCAGCAGAGTCCAGGGGGTCACCGGGGAGCTGTTTTTT
TRBJ2-7,TRBV7-3,TRBD1,.,CASSPRQGPSYEQYF,TGTGCCAGCAGCCCTAGACAGGGCCCCTCCTACGAGCAGTACTTC
TRBJ2-6,TRBV6-5,.,.,CASRALAGANVLTF,TGTGCCAGCAGGGCTTTGGCTGGGGCCAACGTCCTGACTTTC
TRBJ2-7,TRBV19,TRBD1,.,CASSLTGASFYEQYF,TGTGCCAGTAGCCTGACAGGGGCATCCTTCTACGAGCAGTACTTC
TRBJ1-6,TRBV28,.,once,CASSLSRGGGTSPLHF,TGTGCCAGCAGTTTATCTCGGGGAGGGGGTACTTCACCCCTCCACTTT
TRBJ2-7,TRBV6-1,.,.,CASRVRDSAYEQYF,TGTGCCAGCAGAGTCCGGGACTCAGCCTACGAGCAGTACTTC
TRBJ2-3,TRBV9,TRBD2,.,CASSEGLSVDTQYF,TGTGCCAGCAGCGAGGGACTAAGTGTAGATACGCAGTATTTT
TRBJ2-7,TRBV2,.,.,CASSEGMQAYEQYF,TGTGCCAGCAGTGAAGGGATGCAGGCCTACGAGCAGTACTTC
TRBJ1-4,TRBV9,.,.,CASSVATGFNEKLFF,TGTGCCAGCAGCGTAGCGACAGGCTTTAATGAAAAACTGTTTTTT
TRBJ2-7,TRBV9,.,.,CASSPADNSYEQYF,TGTGCCAGCAGCCCGGCGGATAACTCCTACGAGCAGTACTTC
TRBJ2-3,TRBV6-1,TRBD2,.,CASSELAGGQDTQYF,TGTGCCAGCAGTGAACTAGCGGGGGGGCAGGATACGCAGTATTTT
TRBJ1-3,TRBV4-1,.,.,CASSPVFLGRNTIYF,TGCGCCAGCAGCCCGGTCTTTTTGGGGAGGAACACCATATATTTT
TRBJ2-1,TRBV11-1,.,.,CASSLARGQGDLNEQFF,TGTGCCAGCAGCTTAGCCCGGGGGCAGGGGGATCTCAATGAGCAGTTCTTC
TRBJ1-1,TRBV29-1,TRBD1,.,CSAGTGGNTEAFF,TGCAGCGCAGGGACAGGGGGCAACACTGAAGCTTTCTTT
TRBJ1-1,TRBV6-4,.,.,CASSDSQGTEAFF,TGTGCCAGCAGTGACTCCCAGGGGACTGAAGCTTTCTTT
TRBJ2-7,TRBV7-9,TRBD2,.,CATQDPAGGTYEQYF,TGTGCCACCCAAGATCCAGCGGGGGGGACCTACGAGCAGTACTTC
TRBJ2-1,TRBV19,.,.,CASSHGTWDEQFF,TGTGCCAGTAGTCACGGGACTTGGGATGAGCAGTTCTTC
TRBJ1-1,TRBV4-3,.,.,CASSQETGLNTEAFF,TGCGCCAGCAGCCAAGAGACAGGATTAAACACTGAAGCTTTCTTT
TRBJ1-5,TRBV6-5,.,.,CASSNTPYQPQHF,TGTGCCAGCAGCAACACCCCTTATCAGCCCCAGCATTTT
TRBJ1-3,TRBV18,.,.,CASSPLQGSSGNTIYF,TGTGCCAGCTCACCATTACAGGGTAGCTCTGGAAACACCATATATTTT